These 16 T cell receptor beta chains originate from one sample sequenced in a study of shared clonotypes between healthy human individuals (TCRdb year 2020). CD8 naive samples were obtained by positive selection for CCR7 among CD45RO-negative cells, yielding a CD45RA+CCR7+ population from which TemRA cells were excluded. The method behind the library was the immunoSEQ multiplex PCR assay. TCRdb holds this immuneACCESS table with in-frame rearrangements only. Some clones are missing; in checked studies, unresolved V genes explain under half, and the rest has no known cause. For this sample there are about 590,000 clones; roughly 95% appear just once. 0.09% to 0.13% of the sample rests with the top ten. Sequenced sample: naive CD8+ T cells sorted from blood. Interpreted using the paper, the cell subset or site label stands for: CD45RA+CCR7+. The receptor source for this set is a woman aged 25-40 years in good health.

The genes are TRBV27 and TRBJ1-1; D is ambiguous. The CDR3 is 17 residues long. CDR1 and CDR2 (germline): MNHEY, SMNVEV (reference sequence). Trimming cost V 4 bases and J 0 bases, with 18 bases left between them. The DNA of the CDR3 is TGTGCCAGCAGTTCAACCTCCCGGGGAGGCATGAACACTGAAGCTTTCTTT. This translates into CASSSTSRGGMNTEAFF.

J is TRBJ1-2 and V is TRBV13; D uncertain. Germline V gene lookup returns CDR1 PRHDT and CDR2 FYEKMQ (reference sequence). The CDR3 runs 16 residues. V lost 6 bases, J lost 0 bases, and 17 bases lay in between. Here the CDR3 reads CASRSPELNTNYGYTF. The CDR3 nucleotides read TGTGCCAGCAGGAGCCCCGAGCTGAACACTAACTATGGCTACACCTTC.

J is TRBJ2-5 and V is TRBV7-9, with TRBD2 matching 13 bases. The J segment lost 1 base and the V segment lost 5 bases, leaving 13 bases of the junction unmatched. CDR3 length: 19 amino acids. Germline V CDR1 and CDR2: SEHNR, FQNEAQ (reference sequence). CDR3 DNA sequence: TGTGCCAGCAGCATACCAGGACTAGCGGGAGTTGGGTTCCAAGAGACCCAGTACTTC. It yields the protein CASSIPGLAGVGFQETQYF.

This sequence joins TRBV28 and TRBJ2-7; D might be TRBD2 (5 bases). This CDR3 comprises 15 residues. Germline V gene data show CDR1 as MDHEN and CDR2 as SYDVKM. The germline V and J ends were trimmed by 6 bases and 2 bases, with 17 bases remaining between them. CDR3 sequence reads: CASSPWTDITYEQYF. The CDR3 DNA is TGTGCCAGCAGCCCCTGGACTGACATCACCTACGAGCAGTACTTC.

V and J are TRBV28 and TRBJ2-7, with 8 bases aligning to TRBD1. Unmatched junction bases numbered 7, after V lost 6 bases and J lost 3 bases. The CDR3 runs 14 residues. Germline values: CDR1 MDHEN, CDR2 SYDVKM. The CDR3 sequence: CASSSGGEDYEQYF. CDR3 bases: TGTGCCAGCAGCTCAGGGGGCGAAGACTACGAGCAGTACTTC.

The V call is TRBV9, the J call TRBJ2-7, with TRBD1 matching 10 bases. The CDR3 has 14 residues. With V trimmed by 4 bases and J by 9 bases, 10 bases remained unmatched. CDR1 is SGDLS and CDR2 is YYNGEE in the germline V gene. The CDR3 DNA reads TGTGCCAGCAGCCCGGGGGGGACAGGGGAATTGCAGTACTTC. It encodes CASSPGGTGELQYF.

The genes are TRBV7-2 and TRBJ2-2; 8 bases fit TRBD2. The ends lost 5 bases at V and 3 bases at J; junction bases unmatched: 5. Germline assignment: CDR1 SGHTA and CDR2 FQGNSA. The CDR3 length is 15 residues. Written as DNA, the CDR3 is TGTGCCAGCAGCCCAACTAGCGGTTACACCGGGGAGCTGTTTTTT. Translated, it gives CASSPTSGYTGELFF.

The CDR3 bases are TGTGCCAGCAGCCTGGGTTTTGTAGCCGGCGGGGAGCTGTTTTTT. It specifies CASSLGFVAGGELFF. V gene TRBV14 combines with J gene TRBJ2-2, with D unresolved. The CDR3 has 15 residues. V was shortened by 4 bases and J by 7 bases, with 16 bases between the two germline ends. CDR1 is SGHDN, CDR2 FVKESK, per germline. Variable domain in full (rest from reference TRBV14 and TRBJ2-2): EAGVTQFPSHSVIEKGQTVTLRCDPISGHDNLYWYRRVMGKEIKFLLHFVKESKQDESGMPNNRFLAERTGGTYSTLKVQPAELEDSGVYFCASSLGFVAGGELFFGEGSRLTVL.

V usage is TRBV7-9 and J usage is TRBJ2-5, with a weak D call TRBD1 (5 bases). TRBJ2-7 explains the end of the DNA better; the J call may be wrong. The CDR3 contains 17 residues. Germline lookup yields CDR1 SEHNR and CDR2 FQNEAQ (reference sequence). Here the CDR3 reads CASSFYGVDTEYYEQYF. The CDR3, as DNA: TGTGCCAGCAGCTTTTATGGAGTGGACACCGAATACTACGAGCAGTACTTC.

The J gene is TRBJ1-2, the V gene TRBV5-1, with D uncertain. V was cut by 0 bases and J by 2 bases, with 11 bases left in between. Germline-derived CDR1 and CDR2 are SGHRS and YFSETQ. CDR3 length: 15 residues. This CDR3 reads CASSLVVGSNYGYTF. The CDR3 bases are TGCGCCAGCAGCTTGGTCGTGGGTTCCAACTATGGCTACACCTTC.

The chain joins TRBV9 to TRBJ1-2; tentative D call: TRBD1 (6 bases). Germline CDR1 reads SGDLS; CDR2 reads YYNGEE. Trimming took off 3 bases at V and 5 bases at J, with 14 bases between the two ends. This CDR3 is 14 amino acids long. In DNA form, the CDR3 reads TGTGCCAGCAGCGACGGTACAGGGTATTATGGCTACACCTTC. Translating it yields CASSDGTGYYGYTF.

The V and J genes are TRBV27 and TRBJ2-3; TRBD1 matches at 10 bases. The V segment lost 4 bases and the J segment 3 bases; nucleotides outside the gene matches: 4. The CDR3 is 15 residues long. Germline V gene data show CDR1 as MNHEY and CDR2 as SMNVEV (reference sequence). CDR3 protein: CASSSPGQGTDTQYF. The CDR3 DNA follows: TGTGCCAGCAGTTCTCCGGGACAGGGGACAGATACGCAGTATTTT.

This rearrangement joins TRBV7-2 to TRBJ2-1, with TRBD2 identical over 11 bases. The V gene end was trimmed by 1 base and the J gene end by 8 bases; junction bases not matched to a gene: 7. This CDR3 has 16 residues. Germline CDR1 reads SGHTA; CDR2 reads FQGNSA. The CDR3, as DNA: TGTGCCAGCAGCTTAGAGACTAGCGGGAAAGGTCATGAGCAGTTCTTC. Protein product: CASSLETSGKGHEQFF.

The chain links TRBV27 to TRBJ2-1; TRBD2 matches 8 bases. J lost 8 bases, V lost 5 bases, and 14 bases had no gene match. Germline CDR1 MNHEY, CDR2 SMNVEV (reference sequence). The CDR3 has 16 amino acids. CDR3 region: CASSPETSATFYEQFF. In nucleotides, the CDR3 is TGTGCCAGCAGTCCCGAGACTAGCGCCACTTTCTATGAGCAGTTCTTC.

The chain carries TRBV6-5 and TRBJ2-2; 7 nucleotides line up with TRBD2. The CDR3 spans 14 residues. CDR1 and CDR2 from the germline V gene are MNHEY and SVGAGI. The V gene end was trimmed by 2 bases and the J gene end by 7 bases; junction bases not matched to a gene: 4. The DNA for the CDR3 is TGTGCCAGCAGTTACGACAGCGGGGTCGGGGAGCTGTTTTTT. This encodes CASSYDSGVGELFF.

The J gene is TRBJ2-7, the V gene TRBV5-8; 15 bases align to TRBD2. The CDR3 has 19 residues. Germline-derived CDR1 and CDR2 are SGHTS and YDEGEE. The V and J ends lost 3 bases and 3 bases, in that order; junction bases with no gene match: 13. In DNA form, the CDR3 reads TGTGCCAGCAGCTACGGACAGGGACTAGCGGGAGGCCCCCACTACGAGCAGTACTTC. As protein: CASSYGQGLAGGPHYEQYF. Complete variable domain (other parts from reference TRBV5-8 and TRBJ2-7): EAGVTQSPTHLIKTRGQQATLRCSPISGHTSVYWYQQALGLGLQFLLWYDEGEERNRGNFPPRFSGRQFPNYSSELNVNALELEDSALYLCASSYGQGLAGGPHYEQYFGPGTRLTVT.